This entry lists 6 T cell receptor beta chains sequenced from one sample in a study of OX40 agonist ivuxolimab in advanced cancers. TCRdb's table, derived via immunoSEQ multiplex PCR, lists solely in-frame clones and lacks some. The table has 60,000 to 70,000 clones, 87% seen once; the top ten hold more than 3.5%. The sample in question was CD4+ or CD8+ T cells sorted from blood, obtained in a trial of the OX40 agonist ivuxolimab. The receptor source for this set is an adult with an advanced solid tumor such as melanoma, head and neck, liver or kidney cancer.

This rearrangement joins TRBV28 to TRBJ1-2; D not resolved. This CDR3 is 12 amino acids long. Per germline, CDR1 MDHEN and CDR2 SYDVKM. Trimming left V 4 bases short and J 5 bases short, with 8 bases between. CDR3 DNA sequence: TGTGCCAGCAGTTCAGAGCTTTATGGCTACACCTTC. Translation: CASSSELYGYTF.

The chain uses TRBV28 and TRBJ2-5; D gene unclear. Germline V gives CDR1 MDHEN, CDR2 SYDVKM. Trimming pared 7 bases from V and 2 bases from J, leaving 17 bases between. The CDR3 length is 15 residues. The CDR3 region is CASNPPGFLQETQYF. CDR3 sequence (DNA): TGTGCCAGCAACCCCCCCGGGTTCCTACAAGAGACCCAGTACTTC.

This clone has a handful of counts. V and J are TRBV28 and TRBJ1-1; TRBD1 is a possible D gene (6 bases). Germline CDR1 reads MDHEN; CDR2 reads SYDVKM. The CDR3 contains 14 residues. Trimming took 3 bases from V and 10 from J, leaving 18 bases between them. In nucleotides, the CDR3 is TGTGCCAGCAGTTTCCTCAGGACAGACCGAAGAGCTTTCTTT. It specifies CASSFLRTDRRAFF.

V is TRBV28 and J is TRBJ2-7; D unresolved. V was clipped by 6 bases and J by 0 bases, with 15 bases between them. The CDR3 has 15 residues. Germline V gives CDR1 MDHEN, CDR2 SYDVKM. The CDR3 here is CASREGVPSSYEQYF. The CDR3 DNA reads TGTGCCAGCAGGGAAGGAGTTCCCAGCTCCTACGAGCAGTACTTC. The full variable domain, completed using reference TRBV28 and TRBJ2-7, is DVKVTQSSRYLVKRTGEKVFLECVQDMDHENMFWYRQDPGLGLRLIYFSYDVKMKEKGDIPEGYSVSREKKERFSLILESASTNQTSMYLCASREGVPSSYEQYFGPGTRLTVT.

The CDR3 here is CASSDGGGQIGGYTF. In DNA, the CDR3 is TGTGCCAGCTCGGACGGTGGGGGCCAAATAGGTGGCTACACCTTC. The chain joins TRBV19 to TRBJ1-2, with D possibly TRBD1 on 6 matching bases. The V and J ends lost 9 bases and 7 bases respectively, with 24 bases between them. The germline gives CDR1 LNHDA, CDR2 SQIVND (reference sequence). The CDR3 runs to 15 residues.

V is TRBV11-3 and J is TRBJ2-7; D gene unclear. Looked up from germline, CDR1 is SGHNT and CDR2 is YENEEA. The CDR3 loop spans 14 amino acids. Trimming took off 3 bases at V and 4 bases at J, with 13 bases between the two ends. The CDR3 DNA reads TGTGCCAGCAGCTTGGCAGACTTAGAATACGAGCAGTACTTC. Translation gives CASSLADLEYEQYF. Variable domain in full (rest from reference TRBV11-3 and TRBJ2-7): EAGVVQSPRYKIIEKKQPVAFWCNPISGHNTLYWYLQNLGQGPELLIRYENEEAVDDSQLPKDRFSAERLKGVDSTLKIQPAELGDSAVYLCASSLADLEYEQYFGPGTRLTVT.